This T cell receptor (beta chain) was identified during a study of blood T cells in healthy people across ages. Study findings and constraints: Total diversity from one million sequenced T cells was likely underestimated. Compared with aged donors, long-lived donors showed fewer expanded clones, suggesting selection.

Sample-barcoded 5' priming and a J-beta primer mix drove a second PCR of about 6 to 11 cycles. TCRdb re-derived calls from the 5' RACE reads in MiXCR, one entry per CDR3 protein. The table records 1.5 million to 2 million distinct CDR3 sequences, roughly 27% of them present only once. Comment on this clonotype: No antigen is known for it.

Looked up from germline, CDR1 is SGHVS and CDR2 is FQNEAQ. The J segment lost 4 bases and the V segment lost 5 bases, leaving 11 bases of the junction unmatched. The CDR3 runs 16 residues. Isolation yielded PBMCs, at least 7 million per sample, in every case. The TCR was taken from a woman aged 25 to 39 in good health. Source material: blood. The chain employs TRBV7-8 and TRBJ2-1; 7 bases align to TRBD1. The CDR3 DNA sequence: TGTGCCAGCAGCCCAGTGGGACAGACTACGTACAATGAGCAGTTCTTC. Protein: CASSPVGQTTYNEQFF.